The sequence of this T cell receptor (beta chain) was determined in a study of T cell repertoires in cytomegalovirus infection. For the study at large: It can be stated that public TCR beta signatures indicated CMV infection as well as a matching HLA type. General study points: The study found HLA-C-restricted CMV-specific TCR beta clonotypes dominating the ex vivo response.

The V and J ends lost 5 bases and 7 bases respectively, with 23 bases between them. Germline V gene sequence: CDR1 SEHNR, CDR2 FQNEAQ (reference sequence). The CDR3 length is 16 residues. In regard to this clonotype: The antigen is unknown.

TCRdb reprocessed the reads via MiXCR and lists one record per CDR3 protein. The table includes about 740,000 distinct CDR3 sequences, about 40% detected once. The sequence derives from a human donor in good health (CMV status not recorded). Some clones in this sample may be carry-over from other donors' samples. The chain links TRBV7-9 to TRBJ1-1; a possible D gene is TRBD1 (6 bases). Input material: PBMCs. The CDR3 reads CASSPPPGQVRIEAFF. CDR3 coding DNA: TGTGCCAGCAGCCCCCCTCCGGGACAAGTTAGGATTGAAGCTTTCTTT. The whole variable domain, filled in from reference TRBV7-9 and TRBJ1-1, reads DTGVSQNPRHKITKRGQNVTFRCDPISEHNRLYWYRQTLGQGPEFLTYFQNEAQLEKSRLLSDRFSAERPKGSFSTLEIQRTEQGDSAMYLCASSPPPGQVRIEAFFGQGTRLTVV.